A selection of T cell receptor beta chains follows, all from one sample in a study of a mutant IDH1 vaccine in newly diagnosed glioma. No antigen has been assigned to these receptors. The table came from immunoSEQ multiplex PCR; TCRdb's copy has only in-frame clones and leaves some out. The repertoire holds some 87,000 clones, roughly four fifths seen once, with around 5% in the top ten. The sequenced sample was PBMCs, obtained from a glioma patient whose treatment included an IDH1 peptide vaccine. Source of these receptors: a middle-aged man with glioma. The CDR3 runs from the conserved cysteine through the conserved F or W. The D gene is left open where the match is weak. The size of a clone is reported for some rows only, either as once, few or many, or as a class for expanded clones.

abundance	v_gene	j_gene	d_gene	CDR3aa	CDR3nt
-	TRBV7-2	TRBJ2-7	TRBD2	CASSGTSGSYEQYF	TGTGCCAGCAGCGGGACTAGCGGATCCTACGAGCAGTACTTC
-	TRBV5-1	TRBJ2-7	TRBD1	CASSLVPGGRYEQYF	TGCGCCAGCAGCTTGGTACCAGGGGGCAGGTACGAGCAGTACTTC
-	TRBV6-6	TRBJ1-3	TRBD1	CASSASGQGTGNTIYF	TGTGCCAGCAGTGCTTCGGGACAGGGAACTGGAAACACCATATATTTT
-	TRBV10-3	TRBJ2-7	-	CAISVEGGRSEQYF	TGTGCCATCAGTGTCGAAGGGGGAAGAAGCGAGCAGTACTTC
once	TRBV4-2	TRBJ2-2	TRBD2	CASSQELAGAGELFF	TGTGCCAGCAGCCAAGAACTAGCGGGGGCCGGGGAGCTGTTTTTT
-	TRBV28	TRBJ2-3	TRBD2	CASSILAGGPADTQYF	TGTGCCAGCAGTATACTAGCGGGAGGGCCTGCAGATACGCAGTATTTT
few	TRBV4-1	TRBJ1-1	-	CASSQVPDAEAFF	TGCGCCAGCAGCCAAGTTCCGGACGCTGAAGCTTTCTTT
-	TRBV29-1	TRBJ2-7	-	CSAVYGGQGEQYF	TGCAGCGCCGTATATGGGGGGCAGGGCGAGCAGTACTTC
-	TRBV7-3	TRBJ2-3	TRBD2	CASSLTAGGLSTDTQYF	TGTGCCAGCAGCCTAACGGCGGGAGGCCTAAGCACAGATACGCAGTATTTT
-	TRBV9	TRBJ1-2	-	CASSVVIGPGYTF	TGTGCCAGCAGCGTAGTGATAGGGCCGGGCTACACCTTC
-	TRBV11-2	TRBJ2-1	-	CASSLDLTGVGQFF	TGTGCCAGCAGCTTAGATCTTACGGGAGTAGGACAGTTCTTC
-	TRBV29-1	TRBJ2-2	-	CSVEGTIEGDTGELFF	TGCAGCGTTGAAGGGACAATAGAGGGCGACACCGGGGAGCTGTTTTTT
many	TRBV7-2	TRBJ1-1	-	CASSSLAGPNTEAFF	TGTGCCAGCAGCTCCCTGGCAGGTCCGAACACTGAAGCTTTCTTT
-	TRBV5-1	TRBJ1-4	-	CASSLSRGANEKLFF	TGCGCCAGCAGCTTGAGCAGGGGCGCTAATGAAAAACTGTTTTTT
-	TRBV23-1	TRBJ2-7	TRBD1	CASSHVVRTGPAYEQYF	TGCGCCAGCAGTCATGTGGTTAGGACAGGCCCTGCCTACGAGCAGTACTTC
few	TRBV18	TRBJ1-1	-	CASSRNRELSTEAFF	TGTGCCAGCTCACGAAACAGGGAACTGAGCACTGAAGCTTTCTTT
-	TRBV30	TRBJ1-2	-	CAWRIGLSSGYTF	TGTGCCTGGAGGATTGGGCTTAGCTCGGGCTACACCTTC
-	TRBV30	TRBJ1-2	TRBD1	CAWRPQGAGGYTF	TGTGCCTGGAGACCACAGGGGGCAGGTGGCTACACCTTC
-	TRBV19	TRBJ2-5	-	CASSSGVTETQYF	TGTGCCAGTAGTTCAGGGGTCACAGAGACCCAGTACTTC
-	TRBV19	TRBJ2-5	-	CASSIPHGAGHGQETQYF	TGTGCCAGTAGTATTCCCCATGGGGCAGGGCATGGTCAAGAGACCCAGTACTTC
-	TRBV2	TRBJ1-3	-	CASSERRFSGNTIYF	TGTGCCAGCAGTGAAAGGCGGTTCTCTGGAAACACCATATATTTT
-	TRBV13	TRBJ2-7	-	CASSPPGGYEQYF	TGTGCCAGCAGCCCCCCAGGCGGATACGAGCAGTACTTC
-	TRBV4-3	TRBJ1-4	-	CASSQVGNEKLFF	TGCGCCAGCAGCCAAGTAGGTAATGAAAAACTGTTTTTT
-	TRBV18	TRBJ1-1	-	CASSPLDSGGTEAFF	TGTGCCAGCTCACCACTTGACAGCGGGGGGACTGAAGCTTTCTTT
-	TRBV7-6	TRBJ2-4	TRBD2	CASSFPGLAGQNIQYF	TGTGCCAGCAGCTTCCCGGGACTAGCGGGTCAAAACATTCAGTACTTC
-	TRBV19	TRBJ2-6	-	CASKFGAGANVLTF	TGTGCCAGTAAGTTTGGAGCTGGGGCCAACGTCCTGACTTTC
-	TRBV7-8	TRBJ2-1	-	CASSLRIGNEQFF	TGTGCCAGCAGCTTACGGATCGGCAATGAGCAGTTCTTC
once	TRBV5-4	TRBJ2-7	TRBD1	CASSEGTGEAYEQYF	TGTGCCAGCAGCGAAGGGACAGGGGAGGCCTACGAGCAGTACTTC
-	TRBV9	TRBJ2-7	-	CASSVVAAQYF	TGTGCCAGCAGCGTAGTAGCGGCGCAGTACTTC
-	TRBV7-3	TRBJ2-2	-	CASAVVNTGELFF	TGTGCCAGCGCGGTGGTGAACACCGGGGAGCTGTTTTTT
-	TRBV7-3	TRBJ2-3	-	CASSSGPSTDTQYF	TGTGCCAGCAGTTCGGGCCCCAGCACAGATACGCAGTATTTT
-	TRBV7-2	TRBJ2-2	TRBD2	CASSFGAGGNTGELFF	TGTGCCAGCAGCTTCGGAGCGGGAGGGAACACCGGGGAGCTGTTTTTT
-	TRBV9	TRBJ1-2	-	CASSPPALGHYGYTF	TGTGCCAGCAGCCCACCTGCCCTCGGTCACTATGGCTACACCTTC
-	TRBV2	TRBJ2-7	-	CASSVDGPYEQYF	TGTGCCAGCAGTGTTGACGGACCCTACGAGCAGTACTTC
-	TRBV18	TRBJ2-7	-	CASSPVGDEQYF	TGTGCCAGCTCACCAGTAGGGGACGAGCAGTACTTC